This T cell receptor (beta chain) was obtained from a study of early T cells in non-severe SARS-CoV-2 infection. cDNA molecules, individually, were tagged with unique molecular identifiers. TCRdb passed the 5' RACE reads through MiXCR, listing each CDR3 protein once. Here the sample spans tens of thousands of distinct CDR3 sequences, approximately 8% being singletons. Study results and caveats: There was a bias toward anti-spike CD8 responses in VDJdb matching, which missed private and CD4 specificities.

V was trimmed by 2 bases and J by 3 bases, leaving 13 bases between them. CDR3 size: 15 residues. Germline-derived CDR1 and CDR2 are GTSNPN and SVGIG (reference sequence). This clonotype appeared once. Its antigen remains unidentified. The rearrangement joins TRBV30 to TRBJ1-4; D is unclear. This clonotype was sampled from an adult who was a healthcare worker with PCR-confirmed SARS-CoV-2 infection or an uninfected control (not recorded which). The sample taken for sequencing was whole blood. CDR3 nucleotide sequence: TGTGCCTGGAGTTCCTCGGGGAGAGCTAATGAAAAACTGTTTTTT. Translated, it gives CAWSSSGRANEKLFF.